This T cell receptor (beta chain) was sequenced for a study of Graves' ophthalmopathy and Graves' hyperthyroidism. Study-wide results and caveats: In separating ophthalmopathy from stable hyperthyroidism, a 13-signature model achieved roughly 90% sensitivity and about 80% specificity. Clonotypes were expanded in thyroid at above 0.001 frequency, and most also appeared in blood.

Amplification of the TCR beta CDR3 regions used RNA transcripts (as template). First-round RT-PCR employed HTBI primers, with a second-round multiplex PCR after it. TCRdb re-derived calls from the multiplex PCR reads in MiXCR, one entry per CDR3 protein. The sample carries about 400,000 distinct CDR3 sequences, around 18% recorded once. The germline V gene has CDR1 ENHRY and CDR2 SYGVKD. Trimming at V came to 10 bases and at J to 5 bases, leaving 11 bases not matched to a gene. The CDR3 spans 13 residues. Clinical symptoms, serum thyroxine, TRAb, thyroid ultrasound and orbital computed tomography determined diagnosis. This clonotype has a count of ten or more. Its specificity is unknown.

The rearrangement joins TRBV10-3 to TRBJ2-7; 7 positions agree with TRBD2. The clonotype originates from a woman aged 18-35 years with Graves' ophthalmopathy. The sample was peripheral blood. The CDR3 DNA follows: TGTGCCACGGGGGATTCGGGACTAAACGAGCAGTACTTC. Amino acids: CATGDSGLNEQYF.